The 2 T cell receptor beta chains below come from one sample, sequenced in a study of T-cell reconstitution after alpha-beta-depleted transplantation in children. Preparation of the TCRbeta library involved a method that used unique molecular identifiers. One entry per CDR3 protein results from TCRdb running MiXCR on the PCR reads. The sample has around 960,000 distinct CDR3 sequences; roughly 29% are singletons. The sequencing used PBMCs, mostly from graft donor cells, collected 360 days after TCRalphabeta/CD19-depleted stem cell transplant. These receptors were obtained from a boy younger than two who had a stem cell transplant for SCID, so the T cells may come from the graft donor.

The chain combines TRBV6-2 or TRBV6-3 with TRBJ2-2, with D hard to call. V lost 7 bases and J lost 1, with 16 bases in between. There are 16 residues in the CDR3. Germline loops: CDR1 MNHEY, CDR2 SVGEGT. CDR3 coding DNA: TGTGCCAGCACCAAATCCGGGTGGGAGAACACCGGGGAGCTGTTTTTT. Its translation is CASTKSGWENTGELFF.

The chain uses TRBV4-1 and TRBJ2-6; D perhaps matches TRBD1 (5 bases). CDR3 length: 19 residues. Germline V gene data show CDR1 as MGHRA and CDR2 as YSYEKL. V was pared by 0 bases and J by 4 bases, with 19 bases between. CDR3 loop: CASSQDRRRVSAGANVLTF. Written as DNA, the CDR3 is TGCGCCAGCAGCCAAGATCGTCGCAGGGTATCCGCCGGGGCCAACGTCCTGACTTTC.